A single sample is the source of the 26 T cell receptor beta chains below, sequenced in a study of shared T cell receptors in the human thymus. Generated by immunoSEQ multiplex PCR, the TCRdb table keeps only in-frame clones and is missing some. Among about 660,000 clones listed, 70% to 90% were seen once. This same sample was also taken into another study, of human thymus T cells.

The specimen sequenced was thymocytes. All receptors derive from a boy younger than two with a congenital heart defect.

The chain combines TRBV5-5 with TRBJ2-7, with TRBD1 identical over 8 bases. The trim removed 4 bases at V and 5 bases at J, leaving 5 bases unmatched. Germline V lookup: CDR1 SGHKS, CDR2 YYEKEE (reference sequence). The CDR3 is 13 amino acids. The CDR3 coding sequence is TGTGCCAGCAGCCCGGGACAGGACCACGAGCAGTACTTC. Translating it yields CASSPGQDHEQYF. Combining the CDR3 with reference TRBV5-5 and TRBJ2-7 gives the whole variable domain DAGVTQSPTHLIKTRGQQVTLRCSPISGHKSVSWYQQVLGQGPQFIFQYYEKEERGRGNFPDRFSARQFPNYSSELNVNALLLGDSALYLCASSPGQDHEQYFGPGTRLTVT.

The sample holds one count of this clone. The chain recombines TRBV5-4 with TRBJ2-4; TRBD2 matches at 8 bases. CDR3 size: 16 residues. V was clipped by 1 base and J by 4 bases; unmatched bases: 7. CDR1 and CDR2 from the germline V gene are SGHNT and YYREEE (reference sequence). The CDR3 reads CASSLYNGRAKNIQYF. The CDR3, as DNA: TGTGCCAGCAGCTTGTATAACGGGAGGGCAAAAAACATTCAGTACTTC. Variable domain in full (rest from reference TRBV5-4 and TRBJ2-4): ETGVTQSPTHLIKTRGQQVTLRCSSQSGHNTVSWYQQALGQGPQFIFQYYREEENGRGNFPPRFSGLQFPNYSSELNVNALELDDSALYLCASSLYNGRAKNIQYFGAGTRLSVL.

Only one count was recorded for this clone. The chain is built from TRBV20-1 and TRBJ2-7; the D gene is possibly TRBD2 (5 bases). V was trimmed by 5 bases and J by 5 bases, leaving 10 bases between them. The CDR3 spans 11 residues. Germline-derived CDR1 and CDR2 are DFQATT and SNEGSKA (reference sequence). CDR3 nucleotide sequence: TGCAGTGCTGCCGCTAGCAACGAGCAGTACTTC. Amino acids: CSAAASNEQYF.

The chain joins TRBV7-8 to TRBJ2-1; 9 bases line up with TRBD1. CDR3 length: 15 residues. Per germline, CDR1 SGHVS and CDR2 FQNEAQ. V shed 5 bases, J shed 5 bases, and the junction held 7 bases outside the gene matches. The CDR3 region is CASSPRDREDNEQFF. The CDR3, as DNA: TGTGCCAGCAGCCCCCGGGACAGGGAGGACAATGAGCAGTTCTTC.

A note on this clone: The CDR3 does not end in the conserved phenylalanine or tryptophan, so this is likely a read error. No DNA is shown, since the ends of the CDR3 on it are uncertain; the CDR3 is the one TCRdb lists. The rearrangement links TRBV6-1 to TRBJ2-7; the D call in the table, TRBD2, was not verified against the DNA. The CDR3 has 11 amino acids, counting both end residues. Germline V gives CDR1 MNHNS, CDR2 SASEGT. CDR3 sequence: CAGPPSSGSGL.

V usage is TRBV27 and J usage is TRBJ2-1; no clear D gene. Germline lookup yields CDR1 MNHEY and CDR2 SMNVEV (reference sequence). The CDR3 consists of 13 residues. The germline V and J ends were trimmed by 2 bases and 2 bases, with 4 bases remaining between them. The CDR3 coding sequence is TGTGCCAGCAGTTTAAGAGCCTACAATGAGCAGTTCTTC. Amino acids: CASSLRAYNEQFF.

The chain combines TRBV5-6 with TRBJ2-2, with TRBD2 matching 15 bases. Trimming at V came to 0 bases and at J to 6 bases, leaving 0 bases not matched to a gene. The CDR3 runs 16 residues. CDR1 is SGHDT and CDR2 is YYEEEE in the germline V gene. The CDR3 DNA reads TGTGCCAGCAGCTTGGGGACTAGCGGGAGGGCCGGGGAGCTGTTTTTT. This codes for CASSLGTSGRAGELFF.

V usage is TRBV27 and J usage is TRBJ1-5; tentative D call: TRBD1 (6 bases). Germline loops: CDR1 MNHEY, CDR2 SMNVEV (reference sequence). The CDR3 contains 13 residues. Trimming cost V 5 bases and J 9 bases, with 14 bases left between them. CDR3 sequence reads: CASSHGQMGPQHF. The CDR3 DNA reads as TGTGCCAGCAGTCACGGACAGATGGGGCCCCAGCATTTT.

The V gene is TRBV7-2, the J gene TRBJ2-7; 10 bases map to TRBD2. The germline V gene encodes CDR1 SGHTA and CDR2 FQGNSA. The CDR3 extends over 15 amino acids. After removal of 3 bases from V and 0 bases from J, the junction contained 2 bases not matched to a gene. The CDR3 here is CASSFGLAASYEQYF. The CDR3 DNA is TGTGCCAGCAGCTTCGGACTAGCGGCCTCCTACGAGCAGTACTTC.

The V gene is TRBV5-1, the J gene TRBJ1-4, with 12 positions matching TRBD1. Germline V lookup: CDR1 SGHRS, CDR2 YFSETQ. CDR3 length: 14 amino acids. Losses at the gene ends were 4 bases for V and 6 bases for J; bases not matched to a gene: 1. The CDR3 sequence is CASSRDRGHEKLFF. The CDR3 DNA reads as TGCGCCAGCAGCAGGGACAGGGGGCATGAAAAACTGTTTTTT.

This rearrangement joins TRBV27 to TRBJ2-3, with D maybe TRBD1 (6 bases). The CDR3 consists of 13 residues. Trimming cost V 4 bases and J 6 bases, with 11 bases left between them. Germline V lookup: CDR1 MNHEY, CDR2 SMNVEV (reference sequence). In DNA form, the CDR3 reads TGTGCCAGCAGTTCACACAGGGTTGATACGCAGTATTTT. Translation: CASSSHRVDTQYF.

The chain uses TRBV4-3 and TRBJ2-2; TRBD2 agrees at 7 bases. V shed 2 bases and J 3 bases; nucleotides not matched to a gene: 18. The V gene's germline CDR1 is LGHNA and CDR2 YSLEER. The CDR3 extends over 20 amino acids. The CDR3 DNA reads as TGCGCCAGCAGCCAAAAAAGACCCCCCCGACGGGGGGTGGACACCGGGGAGCTGTTTTTT. This codes for CASSQKRPPRRGVDTGELFF.

The chain has TRBV10-3 and TRBJ2-1; 10 bases agree with TRBD2. CDR1 is ENHRY and CDR2 is SYGVKD in the germline V gene. The CDR3 covers 17 residues. The V gene end was trimmed by 5 bases and the J gene end by 0 bases; junction bases not matched to a gene: 7. The CDR3 nucleotides read TGTGCCATCAGTAGGGGGACTAGCGCTAGCTCCTACAATGAGCAGTTCTTC. This gives the protein CAISRGTSASSYNEQFF.

The CDR3 coding sequence is TGTGCCACCAGCACCAGGGGACAGACAAACTACGAGCAGTACTTC. It codes for CATSTRGQTNYEQYF. The V gene is TRBV15, the J gene TRBJ2-7; TRBD1 matches at 7 bases. The CDR3 has 15 amino acids. Trimming cost V 4 bases and J 3 bases; bases outside gene matches: 9. Germline CDR1 is LNHNV and CDR2 is YYDKDF (reference sequence).

CDR3 in DNA: TGTGCCAGCAGCTTGGAGGACGGGACAGGGGGCCCCGAGCAGTACTTC. It specifies CASSLEDGTGGPEQYF. The chain couples TRBV5-6 to TRBJ2-7, with 12 bases that match TRBD1. Trimming removed 0 bases from V and 6 bases from J; junction bases left unmatched: 7. CDR1 SGHDT and CDR2 YYEEEE come from the germline V gene. The CDR3 has 16 amino acids.

V and J are TRBV5-1 and TRBJ2-2, with 10 nucleotides matching TRBD2. V lost 5 bases to trimming and J lost 4 bases; unmatched junction nucleotides: 8. The CDR3 runs to 16 residues. Germline CDR1 reads SGHRS; CDR2 reads YFSETQ. CDR3 protein: CASRLKASGSTGELFF. CDR3 nucleotides: TGCGCCAGCAGATTGAAAGCTAGCGGGAGCACCGGGGAGCTGTTTTTT.

This sequence joins TRBV27 and TRBJ2-7; maybe TRBD1 (5 bases). V shed 6 bases and J shed 1 base, with 13 bases lying between them. The CDR3 sequence is 14 residues long. CDR1 and CDR2 (germline): MNHEY, SMNVEV (reference sequence). The CDR3 loop is CASSRVKESYEQYF. CDR3 DNA sequence: TGTGCCAGCAGCAGGGTAAAAGAGTCCTACGAGCAGTACTTC.

The chain recombines TRBV30 with TRBJ1-5, with D unresolved. The CDR3 is made up of 17 amino acids. The V end lost 5 bases, the J end lost 0 bases, and 20 bases lay between the germline ends. Germline assignment: CDR1 GTSNPN and CDR2 SVGIG (reference sequence). The CDR3 loop reads CAWEGKRGPYSNQPQHF. The CDR3 DNA is TGTGCCTGGGAAGGAAAACGAGGGCCCTATAGCAATCAGCCCCAGCATTTT.

This clone was seen just once. The genes are TRBV27 and TRBJ2-7, with 9 bases that match TRBD1. This CDR3 spans 14 amino acids. V trimming: 6 bases; J trimming: 2 bases; junction bases outside the gene matches: 5. From germline, CDR1 is MNHEY and CDR2 SMNVEV (reference sequence). DNA of the CDR3: TGTGCCAGCAGGCAGGGACAGGGACCCTACGAGCAGTACTTC. Translated: CASRQGQGPYEQYF.

For the CDR3, the DNA is TGTGCCAGCAGCCCGCAGGGGAGCGGAGAGACCCAGTACTTC. Translated, it gives CASSPQGSGETQYF. This chain connects TRBV27 to TRBJ2-5; TRBD1 is a possible D gene (6 bases). Deletions cut 6 bases from V and 4 bases from J, with 15 bases between. From germline, CDR1 is MNHEY and CDR2 SMNVEV (reference sequence). The CDR3 loop spans 14 amino acids.

The V call is TRBV29-1, the J call TRBJ2-5; the match to TRBD1 covers 8 bases. This CDR3 is built from 14 residues. CDR1 and CDR2 (germline): SQVTM, ANQGSEA. V was pared by 3 bases and J by 1 base, with 4 bases of the junction left unmatched. DNA for the CDR3: TGCAGCGTTGACGGACAGGGATCCCAAGAGACCCAGTACTTC. This sequence encodes CSVDGQGSQETQYF.

The chain has TRBV7-6 and TRBJ2-7; 9 bases map to TRBD1. Germline V gene sequence: CDR1 SGHVS, CDR2 FNYEAQ. Trimming at V came to 4 bases and at J to 2 bases, leaving 3 bases not matched to a gene. This CDR3 is built from 14 residues. CDR3 in amino acids: CASSSTGGPYEQYF. In nucleotides, the CDR3 is TGTGCCAGCAGCTCGACAGGGGGTCCCTACGAGCAGTACTTC. The entire variable domain, with the rest obtained from reference TRBV7-6 and TRBJ2-7, is as follows: GAGVSQSPRYKVTKRGQDVALRCDPISGHVSLYWYRQALGQGPEFLTYFNYEAQQDKSGLPNDRFSAERPEGSISTLTIQRTEQRDSAMYRCASSSTGGPYEQYFGPGTRLTVT.

A single count supports this clone. This sequence joins TRBV11-2 and TRBJ2-7, with D tentatively TRBD2 (6 bases). CDR1 is SGHAT, CDR2 FQNNGV, per germline. The CDR3 contains 16 residues. Trimming pared 2 bases from V and 6 bases from J, leaving 20 bases between. The CDR3, as DNA: TGTGCCAGCAGCTTACTAGGGACTCCTAGGGCCCTCGAGCAGTACTTC. It is translated as CASSLLGTPRALEQYF.

There are a few counts of this clone. This chain connects TRBV28 to TRBJ2-7; the match to TRBD1 covers 12 bases. The CDR3 is 15 residues long. Losses at the gene ends were 6 bases for V and 4 bases for J; bases not matched to a gene: 7. Germline CDR1 MDHEN, CDR2 SYDVKM. This chain's CDR3 is CASSHRDRGLYEQYF. As DNA, the CDR3 is TGTGCCAGCAGCCACCGGGACAGGGGGCTGTACGAGCAGTACTTC.

In the case of this clone: Other DNA variants within this sample encode the same CDR3. The chain carries TRBV28 and TRBJ1-2; the match to TRBD1 covers 8 bases. The CDR3 has 14 residues. The germline V gene encodes CDR1 MDHEN and CDR2 SYDVKM. The V and J ends lost 4 bases and 2 bases, in that order; junction bases with no gene match: 3. The CDR3 DNA reads TGTGCCAGCAGTTCCGGACAGGGAAACTATGGCTACACCTTC. This translates into CASSSGQGNYGYTF.

The chain is built from TRBV4-3 and TRBJ2-7; TRBD2 matches 7 bases. CDR3 length: 16 amino acids. Trimming at V came to 0 bases and at J to 6 bases, leaving 11 bases not matched to a gene. CDR1 is LGHNA, CDR2 YSLEER, per germline. CDR3 loop: CASSQDVGGSRSEQYF. The DNA for the CDR3 is TGCGCCAGCAGCCAAGATGTAGGCGGGAGTAGGAGCGAGCAGTACTTC.